This T cell receptor (beta chain) was sequenced during a study of T-cell memory formation after mild COVID-19. TCRdb redid the calling of the 5' RACE reads with MiXCR, one entry per CDR3 protein. The top ten clones hold around 20% of a sample with about 350,000 distinct CDR3 sequences, 20% to 25% of them seen once. This CDR3 region has 13 residues. The germline CDR1 and CDR2 sequences are LNHNV and YYDKDF (reference sequence). The V end lost 4 bases, the J end lost 1 base, and 7 bases lay between the germline ends. This clonotype was seen a few times. This chain connects TRBV15 to TRBJ1-1, with TRBD1 as a possible D gene (5 bases). The origin of this receptor is a man younger than 35 who had mild COVID-19 (a few samples of this study predate the infection). Cell type and time point are not known. The sequencing input was PBMCs or a T cell subset sorted from them (not recorded which). CDR3 residues: CATSTGTNTEAFF. The DNA of the CDR3 is TGTGCCACCAGCACAGGGACGAACACTGAAGCTTTCTTT.